The 21 T cell receptor beta chains listed next were all sequenced from one sample in a study of beta chain features in type 1 diabetes. Notes on the study in general: Shorter TCRB CDR3s, moderately but significantly so, were found in Type 1 diabetes patients in all four CD4+ subsets.

Sequencing targeted expressed TCRB transcripts, as all isolated RNA had been reverse transcribed. Some clones are missing from TCRdb's copy, which holds only in-frame ones; the method was immunoSEQ multiplex PCR. The sample holds roughly 150,000 clones, 8% to 8.5% seen once. Their cognate antigens are unknown. Sequencing was performed on central memory CD4+ T cells from blood. These receptors were collected from a woman aged 18-29 years with type 1 diabetes.

The chain is built from TRBV7-9 and TRBJ1-1; 7 nucleotides match TRBD1. V shed 5 bases, J shed 4 bases, and the junction held 7 bases outside the gene matches. The CDR3 totals 14 residues. The germline V gene has CDR1 SEHNR and CDR2 FQNEAQ (reference sequence). The CDR3 DNA is TGTGCCAGCAGCGAAGGACAGGCTGGCACTGAAGCTTTCTTT. Translation gives CASSEGQAGTEAFF.

This chain connects TRBV4-1 to TRBJ2-2, with D maybe TRBD2 (5 bases). The CDR3 has 16 residues. Germline CDR1 is MGHRA and CDR2 is YSYEKL. Trimming removed 0 bases at V and 7 bases at J, with 15 bases between. DNA of the CDR3: TGCGCCAGCAGCCAAGAAGGTCGTCTAGCTGGCGGGGAGCTGTTTTTT. Its translation is CASSQEGRLAGGELFF.

This clone has more than one count but fewer than ten. The chain links TRBV9 to TRBJ2-3, with D possibly being TRBD2 (6 bases). Deletions cut 0 bases from V and 5 bases from J, with 10 bases between. Germline V gene lookup returns CDR1 SGDLS and CDR2 YYNGEE. The CDR3 consists of 14 residues. In DNA, the CDR3 is TGTGCCAGCAGCGTAGTTCCAGCGGGAGATACGCAGTATTTT. This sequence encodes CASSVVPAGDTQYF. The variable domain in full, with the rest retrieved from reference TRBV9 and TRBJ2-3, is DSGVTQTPKHLITATGQRVTLRCSPRSGDLSVYWYQQSLDQGLQFLIQYYNGEERAKGNILERFSAQQFPDLHSELNLSSLELGDSALYFCASSVVPAGDTQYFGPGTRLTVL.

The chain links TRBV7-2 to TRBJ1-1; a weak D match, TRBD1 (5 bases). Trimming stripped 5 bases from V and 4 bases from J, with 14 bases between. Germline CDR1 and CDR2: SGHTA and FQGNSA. This CDR3 region has 14 residues. CDR3 sequence (DNA): TGTGCCAGCAGCGCTCGACAGATCTCCACTGAAGCTTTCTTT. Amino acids: CASSARQISTEAFF.

The chain carries TRBV4-3 and TRBJ1-5; D is possibly TRBD1 (5 bases). This CDR3 contains 17 residues. CDR1 is LGHNA and CDR2 is YSLEER in the germline V gene. The ends were cut back, 0 bases at V and 2 bases at J, with 14 bases in the middle. CDR3 sequence: CASSQDASGRGNQPQHF. For the CDR3, the DNA is TGCGCCAGCAGCCAAGATGCGTCAGGGAGGGGCAATCAGCCCCAGCATTTT.

The chain uses TRBV21-1 and TRBJ1-5; the listed D gene, TRBD1, was not tested against the DNA. TRBV21-1 is classified as a pseudogene. The CDR3 length is 16 residues. The chain's CDR3 is CASSKSEGAYCQPQHF. As DNA, the CDR3 is TGTGCCAGCAGCAAAAGCGAGGGGGCCTATTGTCAGCCCCAGCATTTT.

The V gene is TRBV15, the J gene TRBJ2-5, with a weak D call TRBD2 (5 bases). The CDR3 consists of 13 residues. V lost 0 bases to trimming and J lost 7 bases, with 9 bases between them. CDR1 and CDR2 (germline): LNHNV, YYDKDF (reference sequence). CDR3 in DNA: TGTGCCACCAGCAGAGATCGGGGTGCGACCCAGTACTTC. Encoded protein: CATSRDRGATQYF.

J is TRBJ2-5 and V is TRBV30; 14 bases are a match to TRBD2. The germline gives CDR1 GTSNPN, CDR2 SVGIG (reference sequence). V shed 1 base and J 3 bases; nucleotides not matched to a gene: 1. The CDR3 is 15 residues long. CDR3: CAWSAGLAGEETQYF. The CDR3 DNA sequence: TGTGCCTGGAGTGCGGGACTAGCGGGGGAAGAGACCCAGTACTTC.

This clone appeared a few times. The V and J genes are TRBV19 and TRBJ1-1; D gene ambiguous. Germline CDR1 and CDR2: LNHDA and SQIVND (reference sequence). Trimming left V 10 bases short and J 5 bases short, with 23 bases between. CDR3 length equals 15 residues. The CDR3 protein is CAITPVGPGRTEAFF. The CDR3 nucleotides read TGTGCCATAACCCCGGTCGGGCCTGGGAGGACTGAAGCTTTCTTT. The full variable domain, its missing parts supplied by reference TRBV19 and TRBJ1-1, is DGGITQSPKYLFRKEGQNVTLSCEQNLNHDAMYWYRQDPGQGLRLIYYSQIVNDFQKGDIAEGYSVSREKKESFPLTVTSAQKNPTAFYLCAITPVGPGRTEAFFGQGTRLTVV.

This clone has a handful of counts. The junction departs from germline at one end; a sequencing error may be responsible. This rearrangement joins TRBV29-1 to TRBJ2-7; 9 bases align to TRBD2. The CDR3 has 13 residues. Germline CDR1 is SQVTM and CDR2 is ANQGSEA. The DNA of the CDR3 is TGCAGCGTCCCCGGGCTAGCGGGAAAGACCATGCACTTC. Its protein is CSVPGLAGKTMHF.

This clone was recorded a few times. This chain joins TRBV5-1 and TRBJ2-7, with 8 nucleotides matching TRBD1. J gave up 5 bases and V 7 bases, and 8 bases lay outside the gene matches. This CDR3 is 13 amino acids long. Germline CDR1 reads SGHRS; CDR2 reads YFSETQ. The CDR3 spells CASGQGGSDEQYF. The CDR3 DNA follows: TGCGCCAGCGGACAGGGTGGGTCTGACGAGCAGTACTTC.

V is TRBV6-5 and J is TRBJ2-2; 7 nucleotides agree with TRBD1. The V gene end was trimmed by 6 bases and the J gene end by 7 bases; junction bases not matched to a gene: 11. The CDR3 covers 15 residues. Germline V CDR1 and CDR2: MNHEY, SVGAGI. The CDR3 protein is CASRPDRSGHGELFF. The CDR3 DNA sequence: TGTGCCAGCAGACCGGACAGGAGCGGACACGGGGAGCTGTTTTTT.

CDR3 sequence: CSVGLGERTDTQYF. CDR3 coding DNA: TGCAGCGTTGGGCTCGGGGAACGCACAGATACGCAGTATTTT. The chain recombines TRBV29-1 with TRBJ2-3, with D perhaps TRBD2 (5 bases). This CDR3 is 14 amino acids long. V lost 4 bases and J 1 base, leaving 12 bases between the germline ends. CDR1 is SQVTM and CDR2 is ANQGSEA in the germline V gene.

This clone has at least ten counts. The chain uses TRBV29-1 and TRBJ2-1; 12 bases are shared with TRBD1. From germline, CDR1 is SQVTM and CDR2 ANQGSEA. CDR3 length equals 15 residues. Unmatched junction bases numbered 7, after V lost 1 base and J lost 9 bases. CDR3 bases: TGCAGCGTTGAAGGCCGGGACAGGGGGCGAGGTGAGCAGTTCTTC. Its translation: CSVEGRDRGRGEQFF.

This clone was counted ten times or more. The rearrangement uses TRBV6-6 and TRBJ2-4, with a weak D call TRBD2 (5 bases). Per germline, CDR1 MNHNY and CDR2 SVGAGI (reference sequence). V shed 6 bases and J shed 7 bases, with 10 bases lying between them. The CDR3 loop spans 12 amino acids. The CDR3 region is CASRDSVNIQYF. The CDR3 DNA reads TGTGCCAGCAGGGACTCTGTGAACATTCAGTACTTC.

This clone was seen ten or more times. CDR3 loop: CASSIFFSEAGGYEQYF. The DNA for the CDR3 is TGTGCCAGTAGTATCTTTTTTTCGGAGGCAGGGGGCTACGAGCAGTACTTC. V gene TRBV19 combines with J gene TRBJ2-7; 7 bases map to TRBD1. This CDR3 has 17 amino acids. Per germline, CDR1 LNHDA and CDR2 SQIVND (reference sequence). Germline trimming cut 3 bases from V and 3 bases from J; bases unmatched to any gene: 14.

Regarding this clone: An end of the junction differs from the germline gene, which may be a read error. The chain couples TRBV2 to TRBJ1-2; 7 nucleotides match TRBD1. Germline V CDR1 and CDR2: SNHLY, FYNNEI. The CDR3 extends over 12 amino acids. In DNA, the CDR3 is TGTGCCAGCAGTGAAGCGCTTGGGACAGAGATCTTC. Translated, it gives CASSEALGTEIF.

Only a few counts were recorded for this clone. V gene TRBV6-5 combines with J gene TRBJ2-1; 8 bases are shared with TRBD2. Germline V lookup: CDR1 MNHEY, CDR2 SVGAGI. The CDR3 runs 15 residues. V was clipped by 4 bases and J by 7 bases; unmatched bases: 9. CDR3 sequence reads: CASSFSLAALNEQFF. DNA for the CDR3: TGTGCCAGCAGTTTCTCACTAGCGGCCCTTAATGAGCAGTTCTTC.

Concerning this clone: Distinct nucleotide sequences in the sample also encode this CDR3. V is TRBV6-5 and J is TRBJ2-1; weak D call: TRBD2 (6 bases). Germline V gene lookup returns CDR1 MNHEY and CDR2 SVGAGI. Deletions cut 6 bases from V and 4 bases from J, with 10 bases between. The CDR3 loop spans 13 amino acids. The CDR3 DNA is TGTGCCAGCAGCCGGGGAGGATACAATGAGCAGTTCTTC. Protein: CASSRGGYNEQFF.

The chain combines TRBV19 with TRBJ2-7; 8 positions agree with TRBD1. Per germline, CDR1 LNHDA and CDR2 SQIVND (reference sequence). The CDR3 runs 13 residues. In nucleotides, the CDR3 is TGTGAGGTACCGGGACAGGTCGCCTACGAGCAGTACTTC. Protein sequence: CEVPGQVAYEQYF.

This chain joins TRBV28 and TRBJ2-1; 10 nucleotides align to TRBD2. Trimming took 7 bases from V and 8 from J; bases not matched to a gene: 8. Per germline, CDR1 MDHEN and CDR2 SYDVKM. The CDR3 length is 14 residues. The chain's CDR3 is CASTGTSGMYEQFF. CDR3 nucleotide sequence: TGTGCCAGCACGGGAACTAGCGGGATGTATGAGCAGTTCTTC. Based on the CDR3 plus reference TRBV28 and TRBJ2-1, the full variable domain is DVKVTQSSRYLVKRTGEKVFLECVQDMDHENMFWYRQDPGLGLRLIYFSYDVKMKEKGDIPEGYSVSREKKERFSLILESASTNQTSMYLCASTGTSGMYEQFFGPGTRLTVL.